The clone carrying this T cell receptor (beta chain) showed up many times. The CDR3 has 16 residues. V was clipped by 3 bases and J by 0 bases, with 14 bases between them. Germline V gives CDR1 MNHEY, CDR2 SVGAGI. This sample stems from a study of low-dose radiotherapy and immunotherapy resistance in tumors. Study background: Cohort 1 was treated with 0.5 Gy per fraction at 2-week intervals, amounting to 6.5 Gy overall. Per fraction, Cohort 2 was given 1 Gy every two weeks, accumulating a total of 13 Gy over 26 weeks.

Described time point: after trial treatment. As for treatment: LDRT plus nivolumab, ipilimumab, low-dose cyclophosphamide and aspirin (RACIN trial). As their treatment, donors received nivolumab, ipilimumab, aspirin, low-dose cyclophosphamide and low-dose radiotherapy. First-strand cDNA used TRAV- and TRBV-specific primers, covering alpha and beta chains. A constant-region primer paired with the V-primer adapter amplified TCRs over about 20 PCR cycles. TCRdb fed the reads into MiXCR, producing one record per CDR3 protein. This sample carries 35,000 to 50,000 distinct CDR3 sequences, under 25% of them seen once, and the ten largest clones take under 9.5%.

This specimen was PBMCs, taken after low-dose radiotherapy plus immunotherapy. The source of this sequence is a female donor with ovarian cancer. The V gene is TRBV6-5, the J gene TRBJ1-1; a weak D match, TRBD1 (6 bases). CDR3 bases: TGTGCCAGCAGTTATTTCAGGGGCGGGATGAACACTGAAGCTTTCTTT. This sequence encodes CASSYFRGGMNTEAFF.